This T cell receptor (beta chain) came from a study of CD8+ T cells in alopecia areata. About the study: Each day, treated patients took oral tofacitinib twice, at 5 to 10 mg per dose. General study results and limits: Numerous clones, expanded in lesions, remained in scalp and blood during tofacitinib. It was lesional scalp, especially alopecia totalis/universalis, that showed higher clonality than normal scalp.

This CDR3 spans 13 amino acids. Trimming removed 5 bases from V and 5 bases from J; junction bases left unmatched: 2. From germline, CDR1 is SGDLS and CDR2 YYNGEE. Treatment here: oral pan-JAK inhibitor, 5-10 mg twice daily. Punch biopsies of lesional scalp, plus peripheral blood, were taken from alopecia areata patients. The sequencing template was cDNA reverse transcribed from extracted RNA. Using immunoSEQ multiplex PCR, the repertoire was profiled, and TCRdb retains in-frame clones only, with some absent. The table records some 110,000 clones, 50% to 75% of them present only once. As for this clone: Its antigen is not known.

Sequenced here: CD8+ T cells sorted from blood, sampled at week 4, from a patient treated with tofacitinib. The receptor's source is a human donor with alopecia areata. The rearrangement uses TRBV9 and TRBJ2-3, with 10 bases matching TRBD2. CDR3 sequence reads: CASRAGGQDTQYF. In nucleotides, the CDR3 is TGTGCCAGCAGAGCGGGGGGGCAAGATACGCAGTATTTT.